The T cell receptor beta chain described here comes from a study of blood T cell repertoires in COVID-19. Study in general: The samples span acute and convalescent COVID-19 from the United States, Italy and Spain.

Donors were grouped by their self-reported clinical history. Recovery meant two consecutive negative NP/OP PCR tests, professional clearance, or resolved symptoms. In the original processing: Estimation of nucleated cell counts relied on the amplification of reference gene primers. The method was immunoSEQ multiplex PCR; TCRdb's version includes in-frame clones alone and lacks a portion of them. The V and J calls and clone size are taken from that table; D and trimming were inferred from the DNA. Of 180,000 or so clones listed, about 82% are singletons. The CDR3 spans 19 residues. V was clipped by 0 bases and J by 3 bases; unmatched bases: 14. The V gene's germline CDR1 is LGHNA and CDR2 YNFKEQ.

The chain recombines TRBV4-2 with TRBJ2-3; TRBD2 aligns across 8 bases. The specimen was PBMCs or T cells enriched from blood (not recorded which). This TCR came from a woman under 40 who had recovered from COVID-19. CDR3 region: CASSQDIGSGRAGTDTQYF. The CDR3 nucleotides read TGTGCCAGCAGCCAAGATATAGGGTCCGGGAGGGCCGGGACAGATACGCAGTATTTT.